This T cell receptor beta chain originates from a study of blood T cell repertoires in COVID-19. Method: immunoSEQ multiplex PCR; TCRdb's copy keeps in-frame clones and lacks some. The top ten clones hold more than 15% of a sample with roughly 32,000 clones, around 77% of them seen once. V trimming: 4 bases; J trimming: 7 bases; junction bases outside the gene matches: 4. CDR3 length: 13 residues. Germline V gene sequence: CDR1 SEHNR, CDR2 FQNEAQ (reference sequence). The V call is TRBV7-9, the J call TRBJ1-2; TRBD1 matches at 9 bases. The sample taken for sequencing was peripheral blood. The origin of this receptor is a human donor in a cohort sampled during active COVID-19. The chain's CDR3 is CASSSQGAGGYTF. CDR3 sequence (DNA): TGTGCCAGCAGCTCACAGGGGGCGGGTGGCTACACCTTC. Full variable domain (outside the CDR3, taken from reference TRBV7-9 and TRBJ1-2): DTGVSQNPRHKITKRGQNVTFRCDPISEHNRLYWYRQTLGQGPEFLTYFQNEAQLEKSRLLSDRFSAERPKGSFSTLEIQRTEQGDSAMYLCASSSQGAGGYTFGSGTRLTVV.